This paragraph covers one TCR beta chain sequence. What antigen it recognizes has not been identified. Per-nucleotide qualities are absent, and no much larger clonotype sits a single base away. Other DNA sequences in this sample translate to the same CDR3. The data stem from a study of shared clonotypes between healthy human individuals (TCRdb year 2020). For context, the study as a whole: A few men and a couple of women, aged 18 to 49 years, made up the cohort. Leukapheresis yielded between about 0.94 and 8.9 billion PBMCs per donor. For each donor, CD4 naive and CD4 memory were each run on three plates, CD8 naive on two plates, and CD8 memory on one plate. To estimate repertoire size and how much clonotype sharing occurs between individuals, the study deeply sequenced the blood TCR repertoires of roughly 5 healthy adults. To increase sequencing depth and limit assay-specific biases, TCR repertoire library preparation and sequencing were carried out by different laboratories using diverse techniques. The paper's findings and limits, for the study overall: Compared with non-shared clonotypes, the clonotypes found in all four sorted-subset donors had higher generation probabilities. Estimated clonotype richness was generally larger for naive than for memory subsets. Based on pairwise subsampling, the degree of clonotype sharing among donors was expected to be affected by sequencing depth. Approximately 5% of naive CD4, roughly 3.5% of naive CD8, 2.3% of memory CD4, and roughly 0.4% of memory CD8 clonotypes were shared across several donors. Sampling was limited to blood, and TCR repertoires in tissue likely differ from TCR repertoires in blood. The genetic and exposure-history diversity represented was limited by the small number of donors. Incomplete sequencing was indicated by rarefaction of sorted-subset datasets, despite the large sequencing depth.

CD8 naive samples consisted of CD45RO-negative cells that were positively selected for CCR7, yielding a CD45RA+CCR7+ population without TemRA cells. The donors were healthy, HIV-negative adults with no recently reported acute infections or vaccinations. Only Caucasian adults living in Nashville, Tennessee, USA were represented among the donors. After blood collection by leukapheresis, PBMCs were isolated using Ficoll-Histopaque density gradient centrifugation and then cryopreserved in the vapor phase of liquid nitrogen. Purity and quantity of every magnetically sorted T cell population were checked by analytical flow cytometry. Genomic DNA was isolated from each sorted fraction and quantified by UV absorbance on a Nanodrop 2000c. TCR CDR3 regions were amplified from genomic DNA by multiplex PCR using the deep immunoSEQ assay. Extracted genomic DNA from each cell subset was spread evenly across all wells of several immunoSEQ 96-well plates, with each plate serving as a replicate. Each replicate PCR for sorted subsets received 200 ng genomic DNA, equal to around 32,000 T cell genomes. The purified libraries were quantified using a Qubit 3.0 fluorometer, sized with a Bioanalyzer 2100, and then quantified again using the KAPA Library Quantification kit. A separate single-read 150-cycle Illumina NextSeq 550 flow cell was used to sequence each immunoSEQ 96-well plate. Per the authors' processing: Because the immunoSEQ output held only junctional sequences and lacked quality scores, the filtering could not match the filtering applied to full-length reads. Sequences were annotated with PyIR, a Python wrapper for IgBLAST v1.9, and V/J genes and CDR3 were assigned using IMGT germline references. Any read was removed if the V/J assignment was weak (E-value above 1e-6), the CDR3 was missing, or the read contained stop codons, out-of-frame junctions, or ambiguous translated residues. V3J clonotypes were defined by identical inferred V gene, J gene, and CDR3 amino acid sequence. To compute the percentage overlap between repertoires, the number of shared unique clonotypes was divided by the size of the smaller repertoire. Three approaches were used to assess repertoire richness: RTK rarefaction, the Chao1 estimator, and Recon v2.1 estimates of unobserved clonotypes. Generation probabilities for all TCRbeta clonotypes obtained by the gDNA method from a few donors were computed using OLGA. Sourced from immuneACCESS, this table was stored by TCRdb with only in-frame sequences that have V and J called. A share of the clones is absent; for the studies checked, an unresolved V gene accounts for under half, and the remainder has no known explanation. V, J and clone size were drawn from that table, and D and trimming were deduced from the DNA. Present in this sample are approximately 1.9 million clones, 93% of which were seen just once. The top ten hold about 1.7% of the sample.

Taken from cysteine to phenylalanine, the CDR3 has 14 residues. Of all the DNA, just the CDR3 is kept, 42 bases in frame from base 1. The junction carries 11 bases between V and J, which are trimmed by 4 bases and 1 base respectively. CDR1 and CDR2, per the germline V gene (reference sequence), are MNHEY and SMNVEV. This chain is built from TRBV27 and TRBJ2-7; the D gene is perhaps TRBD2, on 6 matching bases. The TCR was taken from a man in his late teens or twenties in good health. Some clones in this sample may be carry-over from other donors' samples. Material: naive CD8+ T cells from PBMCs. The cell subset or site label for this specimen denotes: CD45RA+CCR7+. The base sequence is TGTGCCAGCAGTTCCCGACTAGGGTCCTACGAGCAGTACTTC. Its protein reads: CASSSRLGSYEQYF.